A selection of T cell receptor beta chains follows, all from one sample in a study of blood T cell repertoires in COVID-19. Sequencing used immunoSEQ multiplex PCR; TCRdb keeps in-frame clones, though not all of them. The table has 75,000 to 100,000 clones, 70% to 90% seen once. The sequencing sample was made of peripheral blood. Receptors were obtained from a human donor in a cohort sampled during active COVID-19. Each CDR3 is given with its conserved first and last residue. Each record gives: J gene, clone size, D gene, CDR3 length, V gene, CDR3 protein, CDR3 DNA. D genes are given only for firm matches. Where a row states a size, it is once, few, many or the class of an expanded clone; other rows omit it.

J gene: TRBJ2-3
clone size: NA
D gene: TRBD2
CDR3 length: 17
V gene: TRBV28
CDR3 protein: CATRGIAGGGAPDTQYF
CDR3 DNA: TGTGCCACCAGAGGAATAGCGGGAGGGGGGGCACCAGATACGCAGTATTTT

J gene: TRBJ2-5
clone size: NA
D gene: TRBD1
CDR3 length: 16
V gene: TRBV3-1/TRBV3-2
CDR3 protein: CASSPGTGAYQETQYF
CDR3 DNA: TGTGCCAGCAGCCCCGGGACAGGGGCTTATCAAGAGACCCAGTACTTC

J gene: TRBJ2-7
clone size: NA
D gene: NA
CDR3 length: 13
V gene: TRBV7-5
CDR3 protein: CARTSRDSYEQYF
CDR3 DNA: TGTGCCAGGACCAGCAGGGACTCCTACGAGCAGTACTTC

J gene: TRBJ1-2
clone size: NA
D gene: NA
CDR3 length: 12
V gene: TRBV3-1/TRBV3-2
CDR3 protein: CASSHRPGHYTF
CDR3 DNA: TGTGCCAGCAGCCACCGGCCGGGACACTACACCTTC

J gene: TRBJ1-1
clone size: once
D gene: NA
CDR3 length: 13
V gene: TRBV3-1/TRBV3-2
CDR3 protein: CASSSRQSSPAFF
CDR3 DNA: TGTGCCAGCAGCTCAAGACAGTCAAGTCCAGCTTTCTTT

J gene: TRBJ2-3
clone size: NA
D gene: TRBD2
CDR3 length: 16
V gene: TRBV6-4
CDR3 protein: CASSFSSGGAGDTQYF
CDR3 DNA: TGTGCCAGCAGCTTCTCTAGCGGGGGGGCCGGAGATACGCAGTATTTT

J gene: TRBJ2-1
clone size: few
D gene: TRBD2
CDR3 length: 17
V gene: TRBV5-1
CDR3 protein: CASSPGLAERTYNEQFF
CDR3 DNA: TGCGCCAGCAGCCCGGGACTAGCAGAGAGAACGTACAATGAGCAGTTCTTC

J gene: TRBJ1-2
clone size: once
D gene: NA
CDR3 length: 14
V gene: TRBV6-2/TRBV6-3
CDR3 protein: CASSPQGWDYGYTF
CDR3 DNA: TGTGCCAGCAGTCCACAGGGTTGGGACTATGGCTACACCTTC

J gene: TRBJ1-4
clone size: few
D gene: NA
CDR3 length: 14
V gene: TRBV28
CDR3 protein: CASSLTSYNEKLFF
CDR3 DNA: TGTGCCAGCAGCCTGACATCGTATAATGAAAAACTGTTTTTT

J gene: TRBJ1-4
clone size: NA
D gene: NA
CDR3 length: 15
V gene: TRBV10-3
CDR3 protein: CAISESGGRNEKLFF
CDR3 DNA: TGTGCCATCAGTGAGTCAGGAGGGAGAAATGAAAAACTGTTTTTT

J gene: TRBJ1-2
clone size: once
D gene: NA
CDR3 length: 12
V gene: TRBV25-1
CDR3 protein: CASSAGGYGYTF
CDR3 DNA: TGTGCCAGCAGTGCCGGGGGTTATGGCTACACCTTC

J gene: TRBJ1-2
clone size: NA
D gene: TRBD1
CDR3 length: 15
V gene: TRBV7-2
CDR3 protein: CASSFSGQAGGGYTF
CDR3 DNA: TGTGCCAGCAGCTTCTCCGGACAGGCGGGCGGCGGCTACACCTTC

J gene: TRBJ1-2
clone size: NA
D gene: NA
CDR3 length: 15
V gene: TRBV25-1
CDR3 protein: CASSGEQQGNYGYTF
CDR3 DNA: TGTGCCAGCAGTGGAGAACAACAGGGAAACTATGGCTACACCTTC

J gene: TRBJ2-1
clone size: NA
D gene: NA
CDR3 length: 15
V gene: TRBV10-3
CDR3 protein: CAISPSGGAGNEQFF
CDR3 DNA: TGTGCCATCAGCCCCTCCGGCGGGGCCGGCAATGAGCAGTTCTTC

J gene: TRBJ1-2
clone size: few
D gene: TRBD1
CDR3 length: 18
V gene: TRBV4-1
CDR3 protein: CASSHPHSLQGEDYGYTF
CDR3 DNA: TGCGCCAGCAGCCACCCGCACAGTCTACAGGGGGAAGACTATGGCTACACCTTC

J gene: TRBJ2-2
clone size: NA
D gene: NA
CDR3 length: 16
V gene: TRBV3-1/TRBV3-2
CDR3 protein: CASSQDMTANTGELFF
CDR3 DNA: TGTGCCAGCAGCCAAGATATGACAGCGAACACCGGGGAGCTGTTTTTT

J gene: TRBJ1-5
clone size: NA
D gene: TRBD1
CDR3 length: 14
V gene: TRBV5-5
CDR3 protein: CASSRTGADQPQHF
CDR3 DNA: TGTGCCAGCAGCCGGACAGGGGCCGATCAGCCCCAGCATTTT

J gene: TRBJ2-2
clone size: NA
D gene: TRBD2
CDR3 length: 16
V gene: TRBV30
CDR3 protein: CAWSLAGLSTPGELFF
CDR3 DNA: TGTGCCTGGAGTCTAGCGGGATTGTCAACCCCCGGGGAGCTGTTTTTT

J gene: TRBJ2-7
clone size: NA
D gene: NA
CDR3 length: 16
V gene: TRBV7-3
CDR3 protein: CASSLEGGQGGYEQYF
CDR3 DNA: TGTGCCAGCAGCTTAGAAGGGGGCCAGGGAGGCTACGAGCAGTACTTC

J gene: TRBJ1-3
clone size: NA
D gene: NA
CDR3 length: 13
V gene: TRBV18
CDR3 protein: CASSPTNRNTMYF
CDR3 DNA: TGTGCCAGCTCACCGACTAATCGAAACACCATGTATTTT

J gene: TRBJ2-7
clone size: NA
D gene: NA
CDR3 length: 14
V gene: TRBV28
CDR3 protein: CASRGTGQGYEQYF
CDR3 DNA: TGTGCCAGCAGGGGGACGGGACAAGGCTACGAGCAGTACTTC

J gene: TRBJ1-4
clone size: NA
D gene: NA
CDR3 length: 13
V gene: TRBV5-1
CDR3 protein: CASRAGVDEKLFF
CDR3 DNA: TGCGCCAGCAGGGCAGGGGTGGATGAAAAACTGTTTTTT

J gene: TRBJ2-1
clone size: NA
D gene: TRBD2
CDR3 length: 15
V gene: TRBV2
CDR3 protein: CASSDWDYNYNEQFF
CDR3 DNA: TGTGCCAGCAGTGATTGGGACTACAATTACAATGAGCAGTTCTTC

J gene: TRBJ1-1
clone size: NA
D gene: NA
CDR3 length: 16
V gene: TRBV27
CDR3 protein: CASSLFSAFGNTEAFF
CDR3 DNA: TGTGCCAGCAGTTTATTTTCCGCGTTTGGGAACACTGAAGCTTTCTTT

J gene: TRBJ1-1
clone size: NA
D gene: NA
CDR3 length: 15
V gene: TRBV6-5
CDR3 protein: CASVGRGAGITEAFF
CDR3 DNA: TGTGCCAGCGTCGGGAGGGGGGCTGGAATCACTGAAGCTTTCTTT

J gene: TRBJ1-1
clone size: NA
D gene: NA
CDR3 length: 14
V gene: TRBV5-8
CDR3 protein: CASSLVVQNTEAFF
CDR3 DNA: TGTGCCAGCAGCTTGGTTGTACAGAACACTGAAGCTTTCTTT

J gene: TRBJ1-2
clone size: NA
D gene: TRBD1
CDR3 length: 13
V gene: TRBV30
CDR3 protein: CAQRDRVLYGYTF
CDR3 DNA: TGTGCTCAAAGGGACAGAGTCTTGTATGGCTACACCTTC

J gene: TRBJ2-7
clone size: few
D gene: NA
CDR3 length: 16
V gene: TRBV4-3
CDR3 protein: CASSQIQGANSYEQYF
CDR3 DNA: TGCGCCAGCAGCCAGATACAGGGCGCCAACTCCTACGAGCAGTACTTC

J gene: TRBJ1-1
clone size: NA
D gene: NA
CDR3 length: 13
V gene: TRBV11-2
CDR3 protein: CASSSRVITEAFF
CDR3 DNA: TGTGCCAGCAGCTCCAGGGTTATTACTGAAGCTTTCTTT

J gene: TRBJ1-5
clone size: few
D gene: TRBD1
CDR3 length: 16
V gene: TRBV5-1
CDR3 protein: CASSLDPGQGNQPQHF
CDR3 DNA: TGCGCCAGCAGCTTGGACCCGGGACAGGGCAATCAGCCCCAGCATTTT

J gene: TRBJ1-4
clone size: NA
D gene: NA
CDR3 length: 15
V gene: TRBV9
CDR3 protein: CASSVQAGPLEKLFF
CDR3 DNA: TGTGCCAGCAGCGTACAGGCAGGGCCTCTTGAAAAACTGTTTTTT

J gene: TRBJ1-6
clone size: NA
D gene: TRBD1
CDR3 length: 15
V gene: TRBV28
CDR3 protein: CASSLFGQGDSPLHF
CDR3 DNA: TGTGCCAGCAGTTTATTTGGCCAGGGGGATTCACCCCTCCACTTT

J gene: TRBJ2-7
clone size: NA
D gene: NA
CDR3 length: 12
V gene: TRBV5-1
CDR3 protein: CASSSFSYEQYF
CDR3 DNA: TGCGCCAGCAGCTCCTTCTCCTACGAGCAGTACTTC

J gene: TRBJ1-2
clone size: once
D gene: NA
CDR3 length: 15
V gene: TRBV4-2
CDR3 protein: CASSQERTANYGYTF
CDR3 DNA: TGTGCCAGCAGCCAAGAAAGGACAGCGAACTATGGCTACACCTTC

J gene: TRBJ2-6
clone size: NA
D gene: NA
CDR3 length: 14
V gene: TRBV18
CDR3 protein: CASSPSVGANVLTF
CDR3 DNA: TGTGCCAGCTCACCGAGTGTTGGGGCCAACGTCCTGACTTTC

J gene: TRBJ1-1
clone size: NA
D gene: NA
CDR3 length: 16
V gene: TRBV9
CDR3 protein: CASSVGGTQSNTEAFF
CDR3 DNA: TGTGCCAGCAGCGTAGGAGGGACACAAAGCAACACTGAAGCTTTCTTT

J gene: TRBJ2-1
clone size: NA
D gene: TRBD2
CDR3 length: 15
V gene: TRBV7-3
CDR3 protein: CASSFTSGGYNEQFF
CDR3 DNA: TGTGCCAGCAGCTTTACTAGCGGGGGCTACAATGAGCAGTTCTTC

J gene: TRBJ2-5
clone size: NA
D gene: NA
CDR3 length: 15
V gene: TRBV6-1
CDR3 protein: CASSERRLIGETQYF
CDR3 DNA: TGTGCCAGCAGTGAGAGAAGACTGATCGGAGAGACCCAGTACTTC

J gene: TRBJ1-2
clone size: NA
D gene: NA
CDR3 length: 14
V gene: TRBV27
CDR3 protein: CASSLRRQTYGYTF
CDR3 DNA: TGTGCCAGCAGTTTACGTCGACAGACCTATGGCTACACCTTC

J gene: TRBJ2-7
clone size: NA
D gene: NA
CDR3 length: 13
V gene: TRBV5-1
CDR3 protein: CASSLTERREQYF
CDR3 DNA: TGCGCCAGCAGCTTGACGGAGAGGCGCGAGCAGTACTTC

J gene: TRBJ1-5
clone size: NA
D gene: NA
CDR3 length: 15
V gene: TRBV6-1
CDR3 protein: CASSEGQPSNQPQHF
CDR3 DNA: TGTGCCAGCAGTGAGGGGCAGCCTAGCAATCAGCCCCAGCATTTT

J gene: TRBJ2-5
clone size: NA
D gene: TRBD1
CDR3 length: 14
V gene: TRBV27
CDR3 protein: CASSLRGPGETQYF
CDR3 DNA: TGTGCCAGCAGCCTCAGGGGGCCTGGGGAGACCCAGTACTTC

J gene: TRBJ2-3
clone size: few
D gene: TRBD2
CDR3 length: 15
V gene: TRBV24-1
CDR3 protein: CATSLAGEGLYTQYF
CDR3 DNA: TGTGCCACCAGCTTAGCGGGAGAGGGTTTGTATACGCAGTATTTT

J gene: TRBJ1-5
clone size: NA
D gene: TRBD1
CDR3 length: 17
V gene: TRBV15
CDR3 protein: CATSRDTGTASNQPQHF
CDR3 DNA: TGTGCCACCAGCAGAGATACGGGGACAGCTAGCAATCAGCCCCAGCATTTT

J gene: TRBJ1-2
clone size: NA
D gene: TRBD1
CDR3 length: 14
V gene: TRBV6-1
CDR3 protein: CASSEVDRVGGYTF
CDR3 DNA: TGTGCCAGCAGTGAGGTGGACAGGGTCGGAGGCTACACCTTC

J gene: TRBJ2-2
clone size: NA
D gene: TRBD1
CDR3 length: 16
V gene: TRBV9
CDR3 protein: CASSPGQGARTGELFF
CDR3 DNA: TGTGCCAGCAGCCCCGGACAGGGTGCGAGGACCGGGGAGCTGTTTTTT

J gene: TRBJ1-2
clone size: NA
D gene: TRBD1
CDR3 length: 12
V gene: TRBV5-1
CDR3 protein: CASSRTGDGYTF
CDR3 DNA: TGCGCCAGCAGCAGGACAGGGGATGGCTACACCTTC

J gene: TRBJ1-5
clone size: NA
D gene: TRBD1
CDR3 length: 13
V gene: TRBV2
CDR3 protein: CAISQGAAQPQHF
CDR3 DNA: TGTGCCATATCACAGGGGGCAGCGCAGCCCCAGCATTTT

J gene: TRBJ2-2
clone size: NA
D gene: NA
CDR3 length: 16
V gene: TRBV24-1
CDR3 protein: CATSDSRAQGTGELFF
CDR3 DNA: TGTGCCACCAGTGACTCGAGGGCACAGGGCACCGGGGAGCTGTTTTTT

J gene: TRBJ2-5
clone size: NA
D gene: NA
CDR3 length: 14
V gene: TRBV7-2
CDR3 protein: CASSPTVNQETQYF
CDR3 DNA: TGTGCCAGCAGCCCGACAGTGAACCAAGAGACCCAGTACTTC

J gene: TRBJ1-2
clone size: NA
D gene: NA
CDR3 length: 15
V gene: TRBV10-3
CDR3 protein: CAISEWRGGNYGYTF
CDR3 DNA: TGTGCCATCAGTGAGTGGAGGGGAGGAAACTATGGCTACACCTTC

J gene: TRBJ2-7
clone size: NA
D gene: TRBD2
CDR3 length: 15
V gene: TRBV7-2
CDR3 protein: CASSFGGALSYEQYF
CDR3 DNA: TGTGCCAGCAGCTTCGGGGGGGCCCTTTCCTACGAGCAGTACTTC

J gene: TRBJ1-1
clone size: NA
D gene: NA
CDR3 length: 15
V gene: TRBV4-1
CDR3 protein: CASSQGTGGVTEAFF
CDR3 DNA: TGCGCCAGCAGCCAAGGGACCGGGGGAGTGACTGAAGCTTTCTTT

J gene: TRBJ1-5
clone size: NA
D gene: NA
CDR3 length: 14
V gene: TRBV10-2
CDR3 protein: CASSESTWGQPQHF
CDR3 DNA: TGCGCCAGCAGTGAGTCGACGTGGGGCCAGCCCCAGCATTTT

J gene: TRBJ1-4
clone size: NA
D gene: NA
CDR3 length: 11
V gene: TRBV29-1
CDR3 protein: CSVARGGKLFF
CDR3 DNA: TGCAGCGTTGCCCGAGGTGGAAAACTGTTTTTT

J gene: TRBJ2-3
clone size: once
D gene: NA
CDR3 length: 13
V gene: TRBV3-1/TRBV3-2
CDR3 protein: CASNGGVTDTQYF
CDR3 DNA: TGTGCCAGCAATGGAGGTGTTACAGATACGCAGTATTTT